This record concerns one T cell receptor beta chain sequence. This entry is derived from a study of blood T cells in healthy people across ages. This CDR3 region has 15 residues. The V gene's germline CDR1 is LGHNA and CDR2 YNFKEQ. V was shortened by 4 bases and J by 0 bases, with 12 bases between the two germline ends. The second PCR ran about 6 to 12 cycles with a sample-barcoded 5' primer and J-beta primers. Every cDNA was tagged by a template-switch adaptor with 12 random nucleotides. Any given sample supplied a minimum of 3 million CDR3-containing paired-end reads. MiXCR, applied by TCRdb to the 5' RACE reads, yields one record per CDR3 protein. The table shows 1.4 million or so distinct CDR3 sequences, with about 45% occurring only once.

The sample consisted of blood. The sequence derives from a woman younger than 30 in good health. The J gene is TRBJ1-2, the V gene TRBV4-2, with D tentatively TRBD1 (5 bases). The CDR3 reads CASSPTGTTNYGYTF. CDR3 sequence (DNA): TGTGCCAGCAGCCCTACCGGGACTACTAACTATGGCTACACCTTC.